These 21 T cell receptor beta chains originate from one sample sequenced in a study of blood T cell repertoires in COVID-19. Here immunoSEQ multiplex PCR was the method, and the copy in TCRdb shows in-frame clones only, minus some. Of about 240,000 clones in the sample, roughly 82% were seen once. The source material was peripheral blood. All receptors come from an elderly man with acute or convalescent COVID-19.

The chain carries TRBV15 and TRBJ1-3; TRBD1 might be the D (5 bases). CDR1 and CDR2 from the germline V gene are LNHNV and YYDKDF (reference sequence). This CDR3 has 17 amino acids. Trimming took off 0 bases at V and 2 bases at J, with 14 bases between the two ends. In nucleotides, the CDR3 is TGTGCCACCAGCAGAGATCTCCGCGGGACGCCTGGAAACACCATATATTTT. Protein product: CATSRDLRGTPGNTIYF.

The chain employs TRBV11-2 and TRBJ2-1; D perhaps matches TRBD2 (6 bases). With 1 base removed from V and 10 bases from J, the gap between germline ends came to 8 bases. The CDR3 is 12 amino acids. The germline CDR1 and CDR2 sequences are SGHAT and FQNNGV. This chain's CDR3 is CASSLVLAEQFF. The CDR3 DNA reads TGTGCCAGCAGCTTAGTCCTAGCGGAGCAGTTCTTC.

The chain links TRBV28 to TRBJ2-7; D possibly corresponds to TRBD1 (5 bases). The ends were cut back, 3 bases at V and 2 bases at J, with 11 bases in the middle. CDR3 length: 14 amino acids. The germline V gene encodes CDR1 MDHEN and CDR2 SYDVKM. The CDR3 DNA follows: TGTGCCAGCAGTTTGGACATAACCACCTACGAGCAGTACTTC. This translates into CASSLDITTYEQYF.

This chain uses TRBV6-6 with TRBJ1-2; D might be TRBD1 (6 bases). Germline V gene data show CDR1 as MNHNY and CDR2 as SVGAGI (reference sequence). This CDR3 has 12 residues. Trimming took off 6 bases at V and 4 bases at J, with 9 bases between the two ends. The DNA of the CDR3 is TGTGCCAGCAGCCAGGACAGCTATGGCTACACCTTC. It is translated as CASSQDSYGYTF.

The chain combines TRBV19 with TRBJ1-1; D unclear. CDR3 length equals 14 residues. Between the trimmed V and J ends, which lost 7 bases and 4 bases, there was a span of 16 bases. Per germline, CDR1 LNHDA and CDR2 SQIVND (reference sequence). The CDR3, as DNA: TGTGCCAGTACCTACGGGGTTAGTAGCACTGAAGCTTTCTTT. Its protein is CASTYGVSSTEAFF.

The chain employs TRBV12-3 or TRBV12-4 and TRBJ1-2; the match to TRBD1 covers 8 bases. The length of the CDR3 is 13 residues. V dropped 4 bases and J dropped 6; count of bases not matched to a gene: 4. For the CDR3, the DNA is TGTGCCAGCAGTTCACAGGGGGTTGATGGCTACACCTTC. Protein: CASSSQGVDGYTF.

This chain joins TRBV28 and TRBJ1-6; unclear D gene. The V end lost 1 base, the J end lost 9 bases, and 10 bases lay between the germline ends. Germline V CDR1 and CDR2: MDHEN, SYDVKM. CDR3 size: 14 residues. In nucleotides, the CDR3 is TGTGCCAGCAGTTTATCCCAAGCCGGTTCACCCCTCCACTTT. Encoded protein: CASSLSQAGSPLHF.

The V call is TRBV19, the J call TRBJ2-5; a possible D gene is TRBD1 (6 bases). The length of the CDR3 is 13 residues. Per germline, CDR1 LNHDA and CDR2 SQIVND (reference sequence). V dropped 4 bases and J dropped 7 bases, with 13 bases sitting between them. CDR3 residues: CASSNQGSGTQYF. CDR3 DNA sequence: TGTGCCAGTAGTAACCAGGGGTCCGGGACCCAGTACTTC.

The V and J genes are TRBV6-6 and TRBJ1-6, with D maybe TRBD1 (6 bases). With 6 bases removed from V and 4 bases from J, the gap between germline ends came to 13 bases. The CDR3 is made up of 15 amino acids. The germline CDR1 and CDR2 sequences are MNHNY and SVGAGI (reference sequence). The CDR3 nucleotides are TGTGCCAGCAGCAAGGGGGGGACATATAATTCACCCCTCCACTTT. Translating it yields CASSKGGTYNSPLHF.

There are a few counts of this clone. Distinct nucleotide sequences in the sample also encode this CDR3. V gene TRBV7-8 combines with J gene TRBJ1-1; perhaps TRBD1 as D (6 bases). The germline CDR1 and CDR2 sequences are SGHVS and FQNEAQ. Trimming stripped 1 base from V and 1 base from J, with 7 bases between. There are 14 residues in the CDR3. CDR3 sequence (DNA): TGTGCCAGCAGCTTAGGGACAGCGAACACTGAAGCTTTCTTT. This sequence encodes CASSLGTANTEAFF.

Turning to this clone: A read error may account for a junction end that differs from germline. The gene calls are TRBV7-2 and TRBJ2-7, with D possibly matching TRBD1 (6 bases). Per germline, CDR1 SGHTA and CDR2 FQGNSA. The CDR3 contains 15 residues. CDR3 in DNA: TGTGCCGGCAGCTTAGAAGGGGGTAGCTCCTACGAGCAGTACTTC. This codes for CAGSLEGGSSYEQYF.

The chain employs TRBV9 and TRBJ2-5, with 9 bases identical to TRBD2. After removal of 4 bases from V and 0 bases from J, the junction contained 13 bases not matched to a gene. There are 18 residues in the CDR3. From germline, CDR1 is SGDLS and CDR2 YYNGEE. CDR3 residues: CASSPWTKRGGDQETQYF. The CDR3 DNA reads as TGTGCCAGCAGCCCATGGACTAAACGCGGGGGGGACCAAGAGACCCAGTACTTC.

The table lists this clone with a count of one. The chain recombines TRBV6-6 with TRBJ2-3, with TRBD1 matching over 8 bases. The CDR3 is 16 residues long. Trimming removed 1 base from V and 0 bases from J; junction bases left unmatched: 3. Germline V gene sequence: CDR1 MNHNY, CDR2 SVGAGI (reference sequence). CDR3 sequence: CASSYWQGASTDTQYF. CDR3 bases: TGTGCCAGCAGTTACTGGCAGGGGGCAAGCACAGATACGCAGTATTTT.

The gene calls are TRBV11-2 and TRBJ2-7; perhaps TRBD2 as D (7 bases). The germline V and J ends were trimmed by 1 base and 0 bases, with 10 bases remaining between them. CDR1 and CDR2 from the germline V gene are SGHAT and FQNNGV. This CDR3 is built from 15 residues. CDR3: CASSLVRGASYEQYF. In nucleotides, the CDR3 is TGTGCCAGCAGCTTAGTCCGGGGGGCCTCCTACGAGCAGTACTTC.

The chain uses TRBV5-1 and TRBJ2-3; a weak D match, TRBD1 (5 bases). CDR1 and CDR2 (germline): SGHRS, YFSETQ. This CDR3 contains 14 residues. With 4 bases removed from V and 5 bases from J, the gap between germline ends came to 14 bases. This chain's CDR3 is CASSTDTTGDTQYF. In DNA form, the CDR3 reads TGCGCCAGCAGCACGGACACCACGGGAGATACGCAGTATTTT.

The CDR3 loop is CASSLDTVGTQYF. In DNA, the CDR3 is TGTGCCAGCAGCTTAGATACAGTGGGTACGCAGTATTTT. V is TRBV7-9 and J is TRBJ2-3, with D hard to call. CDR3 length: 13 residues. Trimming took off 1 base at V and 8 bases at J, with 10 bases between the two ends. Germline V lookup: CDR1 SEHNR, CDR2 FQNEAQ (reference sequence). Full variable domain (rest looked up from reference TRBV7-9 and TRBJ2-3): DTGVSQNPRHKITKRGQNVTFRCDPISEHNRLYWYRQTLGQGPEFLTYFQNEAQLEKSRLLSDRFSAERPKGSFSTLEIQRTEQGDSAMYLCASSLDTVGTQYFGPGTRLTVL.

This chain uses TRBV5-4 with TRBJ2-1; 15 nucleotides agree with TRBD2. CDR3 length: 16 residues. Germline CDR1 reads SGHNT; CDR2 reads YYREEE (reference sequence). The junction had 9 bases not matched to a gene; V was cut back by 4 bases and J by 10 bases. The CDR3 loop is CASSEGLAGGRGEQFF. The CDR3 nucleotides read TGTGCCAGCAGCGAGGGACTAGCGGGGGGCCGAGGAGAGCAGTTCTTC. Drawing the rest from reference TRBV5-4 and TRBJ2-1, the complete variable domain is ETGVTQSPTHLIKTRGQQVTLRCSSQSGHNTVSWYQQALGQGPQFIFQYYREEENGRGNFPPRFSGLQFPNYSSELNVNALELDDSALYLCASSEGLAGGRGEQFFGPGTRLTVL.

The V gene is TRBV28, the J gene TRBJ2-7; 7 bases are shared with TRBD1. Germline loops: CDR1 MDHEN, CDR2 SYDVKM. The CDR3 is made up of 14 amino acids. The V and J ends lost 7 bases and 5 bases, in that order; junction bases with no gene match: 11. CDR3 bases: TGTGCCAGCAATTCCGGAGAGGGGGCTGACGAGCAGTACTTC. Translated, it gives CASNSGEGADEQYF.

Only a few counts were recorded for this clone. The J gene is TRBJ2-7, the V gene TRBV5-1, with 8 positions matching TRBD2. The CDR3 consists of 15 residues. From germline, CDR1 is SGHRS and CDR2 YFSETQ. V was pared by 2 bases and J by 7 bases, with 11 bases of the junction left unmatched. The CDR3 DNA is TGCGCCAGCAGCTTTACCCTAGCGGGTACGGGGGAGCAGTACTTC. Protein: CASSFTLAGTGEQYF.

The sample holds one count of this clone. The rearrangement joins TRBV28 to TRBJ1-2; TRBD1 matches at 7 bases. This CDR3 is 14 amino acids long. CDR1 and CDR2 (germline): MDHEN, SYDVKM. Trimming cost V 6 bases and J 2 bases; bases outside gene matches: 6. The chain's CDR3 is CASRGRDRNYGYTF. In nucleotides, the CDR3 is TGTGCCAGCAGGGGGCGGGACAGAAACTATGGCTACACCTTC.

This clone was counted a few times. The chain combines TRBV10-3 with TRBJ2-7; 16 bases fit TRBD2. CDR1 and CDR2 (germline): ENHRY, SYGVKD. The trim removed 11 bases at V and 6 bases at J, leaving 13 bases unmatched. CDR3 size: 16 residues. The CDR3 region has the DNA TGTGCCTCCGGCGGGACTAGCGGGAGGGCCAGGGGCGAGCAGTACTTC. Its translation: CASGGTSGRARGEQYF.